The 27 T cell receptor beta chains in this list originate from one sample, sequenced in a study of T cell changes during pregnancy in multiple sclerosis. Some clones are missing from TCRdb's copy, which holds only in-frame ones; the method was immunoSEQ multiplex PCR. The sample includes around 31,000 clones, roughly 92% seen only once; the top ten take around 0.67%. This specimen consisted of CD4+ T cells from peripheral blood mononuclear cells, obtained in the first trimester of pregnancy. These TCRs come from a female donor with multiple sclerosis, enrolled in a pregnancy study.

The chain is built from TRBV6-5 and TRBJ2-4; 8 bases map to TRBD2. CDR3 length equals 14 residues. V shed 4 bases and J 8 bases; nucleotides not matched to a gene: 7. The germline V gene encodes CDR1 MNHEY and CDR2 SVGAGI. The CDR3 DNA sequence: TGTGCCAGCAGTTCCGGGGGGGCCAGGTACATTCAGTACTTC. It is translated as CASSSGGARYIQYF.

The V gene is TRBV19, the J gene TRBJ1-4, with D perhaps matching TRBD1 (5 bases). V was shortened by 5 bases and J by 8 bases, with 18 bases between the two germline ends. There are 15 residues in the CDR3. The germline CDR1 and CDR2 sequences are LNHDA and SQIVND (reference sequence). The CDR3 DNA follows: TGTGCCAGTAGTCGCCCGGGAGGCAGGGAAGAAAAACTGTTTTTT. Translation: CASSRPGGREEKLFF.

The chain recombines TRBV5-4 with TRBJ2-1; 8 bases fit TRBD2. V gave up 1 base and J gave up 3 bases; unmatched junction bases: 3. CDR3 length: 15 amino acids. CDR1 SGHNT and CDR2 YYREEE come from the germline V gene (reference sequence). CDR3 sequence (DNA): TGTGCCAGCAGCTTGCCACTAGCGGACTACAATGAGCAGTTCTTC. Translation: CASSLPLADYNEQFF.

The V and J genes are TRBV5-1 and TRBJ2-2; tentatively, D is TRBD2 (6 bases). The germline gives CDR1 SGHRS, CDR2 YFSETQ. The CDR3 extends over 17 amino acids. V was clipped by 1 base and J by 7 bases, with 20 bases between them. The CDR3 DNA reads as TGCGCCAGCAGCTTGCAGGACGGGGGACGAGATGGCGGGGAGCTGTTTTTT. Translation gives CASSLQDGGRDGGELFF.

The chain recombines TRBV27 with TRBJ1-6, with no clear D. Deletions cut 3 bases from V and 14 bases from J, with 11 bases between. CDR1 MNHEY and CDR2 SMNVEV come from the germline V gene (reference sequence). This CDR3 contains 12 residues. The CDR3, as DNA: TGTGCCAGCAGTTTCGGGCCCGGGGCCCTCCACTTT. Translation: CASSFGPGALHF.

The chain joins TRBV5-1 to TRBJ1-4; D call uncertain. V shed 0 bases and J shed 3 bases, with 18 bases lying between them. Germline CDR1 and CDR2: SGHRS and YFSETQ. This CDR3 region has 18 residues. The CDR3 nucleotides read TGCGCCAGCAGCTTGGTTGTCACCAACAACGGGGCTAATGAAAAACTGTTTTTT. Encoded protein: CASSLVVTNNGANEKLFF.

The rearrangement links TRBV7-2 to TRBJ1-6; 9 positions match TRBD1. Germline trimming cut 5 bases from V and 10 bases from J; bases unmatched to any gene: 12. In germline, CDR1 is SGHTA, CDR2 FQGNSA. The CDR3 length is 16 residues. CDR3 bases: TGTGCCAGCAGCACCTCTTGGACAGGGGTAGCCTCACCCCTCCACTTT. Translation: CASSTSWTGVASPLHF.

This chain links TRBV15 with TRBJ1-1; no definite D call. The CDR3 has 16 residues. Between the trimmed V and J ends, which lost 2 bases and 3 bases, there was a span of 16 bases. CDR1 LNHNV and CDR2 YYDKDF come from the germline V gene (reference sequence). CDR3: CATSRHLGEGDTEAFF. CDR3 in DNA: TGTGCCACCAGCAGACACCTAGGAGAGGGCGACACTGAAGCTTTCTTT.

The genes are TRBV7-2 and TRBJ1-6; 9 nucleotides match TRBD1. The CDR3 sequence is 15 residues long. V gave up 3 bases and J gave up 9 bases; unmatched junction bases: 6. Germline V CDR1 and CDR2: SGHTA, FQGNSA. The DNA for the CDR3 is TGTGCCAGCAGCTTTACGGGACAGGGTAGTTCACCCCTCCACTTT. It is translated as CASSFTGQGSSPLHF.

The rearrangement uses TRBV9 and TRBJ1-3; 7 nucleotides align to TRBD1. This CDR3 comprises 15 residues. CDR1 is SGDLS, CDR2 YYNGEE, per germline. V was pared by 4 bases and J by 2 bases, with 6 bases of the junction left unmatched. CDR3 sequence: CASSKQQGTGNTIYF. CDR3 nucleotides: TGTGCCAGCAGCAAACAACAGGGGACTGGAAACACCATATATTTT. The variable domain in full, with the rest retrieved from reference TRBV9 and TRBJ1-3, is DSGVTQTPKHLITATGQRVTLRCSPRSGDLSVYWYQQSLDQGLQFLIQYYNGEERAKGNILERFSAQQFPDLHSELNLSSLELGDSALYFCASSKQQGTGNTIYFGEGSWLTVV.

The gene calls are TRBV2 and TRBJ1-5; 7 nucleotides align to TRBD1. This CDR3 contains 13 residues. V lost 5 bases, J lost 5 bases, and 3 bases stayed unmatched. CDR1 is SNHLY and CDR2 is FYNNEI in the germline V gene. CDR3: CASSRDSDQPQHF. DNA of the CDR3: TGTGCCAGCAGTAGGGACAGCGATCAGCCCCAGCATTTT.

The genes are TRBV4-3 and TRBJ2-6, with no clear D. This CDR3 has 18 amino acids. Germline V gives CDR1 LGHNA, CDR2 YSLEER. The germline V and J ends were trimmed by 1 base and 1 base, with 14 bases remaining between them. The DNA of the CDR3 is TGCGCCAGCAGCCAAGGTGTTCCATCGGTTTCTGGGGCCAACGTCCTGACTTTC. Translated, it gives CASSQGVPSVSGANVLTF.

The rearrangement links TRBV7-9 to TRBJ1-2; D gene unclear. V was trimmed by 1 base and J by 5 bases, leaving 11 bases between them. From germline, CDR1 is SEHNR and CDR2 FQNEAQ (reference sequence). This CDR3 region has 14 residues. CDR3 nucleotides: TGTGCCAGCAGCTTAGGGTCCGGGGTATATGGCTACACCTTC. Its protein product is CASSLGSGVYGYTF.

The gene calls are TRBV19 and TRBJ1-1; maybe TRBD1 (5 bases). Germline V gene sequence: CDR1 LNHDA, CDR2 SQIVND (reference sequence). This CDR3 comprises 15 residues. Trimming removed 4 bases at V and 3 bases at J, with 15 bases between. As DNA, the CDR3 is TGTGCCAGTAGTAAGCCCGGGGGGGACCACACTGAAGCTTTCTTT. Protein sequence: CASSKPGGDHTEAFF.

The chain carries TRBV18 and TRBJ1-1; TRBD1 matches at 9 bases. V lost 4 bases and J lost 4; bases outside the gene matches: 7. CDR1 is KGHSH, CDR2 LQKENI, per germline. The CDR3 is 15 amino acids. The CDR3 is CASSQQGAPGTEAFF. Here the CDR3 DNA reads TGTGCCAGCTCACAACAGGGGGCCCCGGGCACTGAAGCTTTCTTT.

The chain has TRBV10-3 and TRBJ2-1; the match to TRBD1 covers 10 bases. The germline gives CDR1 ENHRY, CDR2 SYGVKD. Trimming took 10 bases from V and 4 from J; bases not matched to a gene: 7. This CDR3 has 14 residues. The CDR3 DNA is TGTGCCACCGACAGGGGGCTGGCGTACAATGAGCAGTTCTTC. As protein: CATDRGLAYNEQFF.

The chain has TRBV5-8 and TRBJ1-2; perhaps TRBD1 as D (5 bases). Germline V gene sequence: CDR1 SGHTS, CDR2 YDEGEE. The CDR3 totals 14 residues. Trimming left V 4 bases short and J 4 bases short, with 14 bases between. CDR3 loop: CASSHRSYGYGYTF. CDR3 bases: TGTGCCAGCAGCCACAGGTCCTACGGCTATGGCTACACCTTC.

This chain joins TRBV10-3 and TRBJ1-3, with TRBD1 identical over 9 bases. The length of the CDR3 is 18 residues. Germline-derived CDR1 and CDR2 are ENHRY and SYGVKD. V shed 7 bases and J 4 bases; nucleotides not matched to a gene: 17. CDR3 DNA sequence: TGTGCCATCACTGCTGGACAGGGGTTTGAGTATTTGGGAAACACCATATATTTT. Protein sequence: CAITAGQGFEYLGNTIYF.

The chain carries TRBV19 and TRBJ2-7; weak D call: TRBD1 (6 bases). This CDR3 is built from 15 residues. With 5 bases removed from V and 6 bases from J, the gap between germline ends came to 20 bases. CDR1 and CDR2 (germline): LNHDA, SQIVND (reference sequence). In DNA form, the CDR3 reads TGTGCCAGTAGTTCCGAGGGGATGCAGGGGCGCGAGCAGTACTTC. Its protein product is CASSSEGMQGREQYF.

DNA for the CDR3: TGTGCCAGCAGTTACGACTTTAGCTCTGGAAACACCATATATTTT. Protein: CASSYDFSSGNTIYF. The chain uses TRBV6-5 and TRBJ1-3; D is undetermined. Trimming pared 2 bases from V and 0 bases from J, leaving 8 bases between. CDR3 size: 15 residues. Germline V gene data show CDR1 as MNHEY and CDR2 as SVGAGI.

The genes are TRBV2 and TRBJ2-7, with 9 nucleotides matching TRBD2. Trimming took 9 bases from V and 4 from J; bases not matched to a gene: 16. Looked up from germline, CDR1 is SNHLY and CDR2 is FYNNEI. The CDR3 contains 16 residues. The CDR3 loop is CARGSSGGPPGYEQYF. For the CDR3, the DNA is TGTGCCAGGGGGAGTAGCGGGGGCCCCCCCGGGTACGAGCAGTACTTC.

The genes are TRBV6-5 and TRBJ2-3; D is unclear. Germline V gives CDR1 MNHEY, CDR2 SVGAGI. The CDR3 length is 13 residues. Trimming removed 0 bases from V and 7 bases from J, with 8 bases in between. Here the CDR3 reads CASSYSSLNTQYF. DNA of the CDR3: TGTGCCAGCAGTTACTCGAGCCTCAATACGCAGTATTTT.

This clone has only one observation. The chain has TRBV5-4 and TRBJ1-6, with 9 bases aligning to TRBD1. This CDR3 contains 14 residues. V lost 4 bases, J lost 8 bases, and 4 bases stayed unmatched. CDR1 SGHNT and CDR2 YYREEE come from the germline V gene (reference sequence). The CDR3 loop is CASSRDRVDSPLHF. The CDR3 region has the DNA TGTGCCAGCAGCCGGGACAGGGTCGATTCACCCCTCCACTTT.

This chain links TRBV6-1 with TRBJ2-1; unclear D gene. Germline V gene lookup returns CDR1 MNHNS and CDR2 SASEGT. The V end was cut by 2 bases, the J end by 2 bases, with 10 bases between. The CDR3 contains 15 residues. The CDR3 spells CASSEPPGAYNEQFF. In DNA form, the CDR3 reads TGTGCCAGCAGTGAACCTCCAGGCGCCTACAATGAGCAGTTCTTC.

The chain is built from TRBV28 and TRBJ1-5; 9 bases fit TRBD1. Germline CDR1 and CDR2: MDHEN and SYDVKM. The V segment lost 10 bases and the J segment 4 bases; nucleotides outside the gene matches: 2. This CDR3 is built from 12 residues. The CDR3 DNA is TGTGCCATCGGACAGGGGAATCAGCCCCAGCATTTT. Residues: CAIGQGNQPQHF.

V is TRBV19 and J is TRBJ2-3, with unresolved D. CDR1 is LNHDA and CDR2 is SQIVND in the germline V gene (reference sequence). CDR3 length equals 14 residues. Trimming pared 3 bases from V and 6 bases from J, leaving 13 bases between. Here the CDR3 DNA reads TGTGCCAGTAGTATCCGGCTAGGCCGGGATACGCAGTATTTT. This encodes CASSIRLGRDTQYF.

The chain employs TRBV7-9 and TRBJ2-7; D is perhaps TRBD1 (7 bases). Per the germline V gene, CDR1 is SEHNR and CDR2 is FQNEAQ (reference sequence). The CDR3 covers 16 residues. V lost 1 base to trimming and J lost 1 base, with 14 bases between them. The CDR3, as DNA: TGTGCCAGCAGCTTAGGCGGAGGGACAGTTTCCTACGAGCAGTACTTC. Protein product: CASSLGGGTVSYEQYF.